Sequencing of this T cell receptor beta chain was carried out in a study of Tregs in tolerant kidney transplant recipients. Study context: Related graft donors supplied nonmyeloablative bone marrow transplants, and mixed chimerism was transient. Study-wide results and caveats: Biological reproducibility was not directly addressed in this study. Few patients were studied, so findings need validation in larger groups.

As for this clone: The antigen remains undetermined.

Using immunoSEQ multiplex PCR, the repertoire was profiled, and TCRdb retains in-frame clones only, with some absent. The repertoire includes 110,000 or so clones, roughly 89% of them detected once, and 0.34% sits in the top ten. Trimming shortened V by 10 bases and J by 7 bases, and 17 bases separated the two germline ends. The germline CDR1 and CDR2 sequences are LNHDA and SQIVND (reference sequence). This CDR3 is 14 amino acids long. CD4+CD25+CD127- Tregs, CD4+CD25- non-Tregs, CD4 and CD8 cells were sorted. The clonotype comes from a human donor who received a combined kidney and bone marrow transplant. The specimen was CD4+ T cells from blood, collected before the transplant. The chain is built from TRBV19 and TRBJ1-6; the D gene is possibly TRBD1 (6 bases). The CDR3 region has the DNA TGTGCCACCAAGGGGGAGGGTTGGAATTCACCCCTCCACTTT. It is translated as CATKGEGWNSPLHF.